These 10 T cell receptor beta chains were sequenced from one sample in a study of T-cell reconstitution after alpha-beta-depleted transplantation in children. Unique molecular identifiers were incorporated when the TCRbeta library was constructed. TCRdb fed the PCR reads into MiXCR, producing one record per CDR3 protein. The table has 500,000 to 600,000 distinct CDR3 sequences, over 25% seen once. Sequenced here: PBMCs, sampled before TCRalphabeta/CD19-depleted stem cell transplant. The receptors were gathered from a boy less than two years old with Wiskott-Aldrich syndrome, due to receive a stem cell transplant.

A few counts support this clonotype. V is TRBV7-3 and J is TRBJ2-3; tentative D call: TRBD2 (6 bases). The CDR3 loop spans 15 amino acids. The germline gives CDR1 SGHTA, CDR2 FQGTGA. The ends were cut back, 5 bases at V and 1 base at J, with 13 bases in the middle. CDR3 protein: CASSASAVGTDTQYF. CDR3 DNA: TGTGCCAGCAGCGCTAGCGCGGTAGGCACAGATACGCAGTATTTT.

This clonotype came up a few times. The chain carries TRBV12-3 or TRBV12-4 and TRBJ2-5; D uncertain. The CDR3 totals 11 residues. The V end lost 2 bases, the J end lost 6 bases, and 4 bases lay between the germline ends. CDR3 nucleotides: TGTGCCAGCAGTTTATTAAAGACCCAGTACTTC. Translated: CASSLLKTQYF.

This clonotype came up many times. The V and J genes are TRBV5-6 and TRBJ1-4; possible D gene TRBD1, 5 bases. The ends were cut back, 2 bases at V and 5 bases at J, with 10 bases in the middle. CDR1 is SGHDT and CDR2 is YYEEEE in the germline V gene. The CDR3 extends over 14 amino acids. CDR3 sequence reads: CASSFYRINEKLFF. CDR3 bases: TGTGCCAGCAGCTTCTACAGGATCAATGAAAAACTGTTTTTT.

This clonotype was seen a few times. The rearrangement uses TRBV5-5 and TRBJ2-7, with 11 bases that match TRBD2. Per the germline V gene, CDR1 is SGHKS and CDR2 is YYEKEE (reference sequence). Trimming cost V 3 bases and J 3 bases; bases outside gene matches: 8. There are 16 residues in the CDR3. The CDR3 loop is CASSYTGTSGSYEQYF. The CDR3 coding sequence is TGTGCCAGCAGCTATACCGGGACTAGCGGCAGCTACGAGCAGTACTTC.

This chain links TRBV29-1 with TRBJ2-6, with no clear D. The CDR3 has 14 amino acids. CDR1 and CDR2 from the germline V gene are SQVTM and ANQGSEA. Trimming shortened V by 3 bases and J by 0 bases, and 6 bases separated the two germline ends. Here the CDR3 reads CSVDERSGANVLTF. The CDR3 nucleotides are TGCAGCGTTGATGAACGCTCTGGGGCCAACGTCCTGACTTTC.

This chain uses TRBV11-1 with TRBJ2-6; TRBD1 aligns across 7 bases. This CDR3 comprises 19 residues. The ends lost 8 bases at V and 0 bases at J; junction bases unmatched: 16. Germline V gene lookup returns CDR1 SGHAT and CDR2 FQDESV (reference sequence). DNA of the CDR3: TGTGCCAGCGGCGAGGGGGCGACCGTAACCTCCTCTGGGGCCAACGTCCTGACTTTC. Amino acids: CASGEGATVTSSGANVLTF.

The chain links TRBV2 to TRBJ1-5; a weak D match, TRBD1 (5 bases). The CDR3 is 14 amino acids. CDR1 and CDR2 from the germline V gene are SNHLY and FYNNEI. Trimming left V 4 bases short and J 7 bases short, with 14 bases between. The DNA for the CDR3 is TGTGCCAGCAGTGTAGACCAGGGTAACCAGCCCCAGCATTTT. As protein: CASSVDQGNQPQHF.

The chain carries TRBV25-1 and TRBJ2-2; D is ambiguous. V dropped 4 bases and J dropped 0 bases, with 12 bases sitting between them. Germline CDR1 MGHDK, CDR2 SYGVNS. The CDR3 loop spans 16 amino acids. The CDR3 loop reads CASSGPGRPNTGELFF. CDR3 DNA sequence: TGTGCCAGCAGTGGGCCAGGCCGTCCGAACACCGGGGAGCTGTTTTTT.

This chain connects TRBV5-1 to TRBJ2-1; tentatively, D is TRBD2 (6 bases). Trimming cost V 2 bases and J 0 bases, with 21 bases left between them. This CDR3 spans 19 amino acids. Germline V gene sequence: CDR1 SGHRS, CDR2 YFSETQ. In DNA form, the CDR3 reads TGCGCCAGCAGCTTCCGGAAAACTAGCTCCCAGAGCTCCTACAATGAGCAGTTCTTC. Its translation: CASSFRKTSSQSSYNEQFF.

As regards this clonotype: Germline is not matched at one junction end, which may reflect a read error. The gene calls are TRBV27 and TRBJ2-7; D ambiguous. The CDR3 contains 13 residues. Germline loops: CDR1 MNHEY, CDR2 SMNVEV (reference sequence). The DNA for the CDR3 is TGTGCCGGCAGCCCTACATCCACCTACGAGCAGTACTTC. Residues: CAGSPTSTYEQYF.